This passage covers 3 T cell receptor beta chains from one sample sequenced in a study of cytomegalovirus exposure and HLA in healthy donors. The PCR employed 60 Vbeta primers together with 13 Jbeta primers. Clones were read by immunoSEQ multiplex PCR, and TCRdb kept only the in-frame ones, dropping some. This table has some 150,000 clones, approximately 77% appearing once. The sample taken for sequencing was PBMCs. These receptors all come from a middle-aged woman in good health and CMV-seronegative.

This clone came up a few times. The rearrangement joins TRBV5-6 to TRBJ1-5; TRBD1 agrees at 7 bases. CDR1 and CDR2 (germline): SGHDT, YYEEEE. The CDR3 is made up of 14 amino acids. J was trimmed by 4 bases and V by 2 bases; bases with no gene match: 3. The CDR3 nucleotides read TGTGCCAGCAGCTTTATCAGGGGGAATCAGCCCCAGCATTTT. As protein: CASSFIRGNQPQHF.

This clone was picked up a small number of times. The CDR3 spells CASSPFGQGNEQFF. CDR3 sequence (DNA): TGTGCCAGCAGTCCCTTCGGACAGGGAAACGAGCAGTTCTTC. The chain couples TRBV27 to TRBJ2-1; 8 bases align to TRBD1. CDR3 length: 14 residues. Losses at the gene ends were 5 bases for V and 10 bases for J; bases not matched to a gene: 10. Germline values: CDR1 MNHEY, CDR2 SMNVEV (reference sequence).

The V call is TRBV28, the J call TRBJ1-1, with D perhaps TRBD1 (6 bases). V was clipped by 6 bases and J by 0 bases, with 11 bases between them. Germline values: CDR1 MDHEN, CDR2 SYDVKM. The CDR3 is 14 amino acids. CDR3 sequence reads: CASSAGVMNTEAFF. In nucleotides, the CDR3 is TGTGCCAGCAGCGCAGGGGTCATGAACACTGAAGCTTTCTTT.